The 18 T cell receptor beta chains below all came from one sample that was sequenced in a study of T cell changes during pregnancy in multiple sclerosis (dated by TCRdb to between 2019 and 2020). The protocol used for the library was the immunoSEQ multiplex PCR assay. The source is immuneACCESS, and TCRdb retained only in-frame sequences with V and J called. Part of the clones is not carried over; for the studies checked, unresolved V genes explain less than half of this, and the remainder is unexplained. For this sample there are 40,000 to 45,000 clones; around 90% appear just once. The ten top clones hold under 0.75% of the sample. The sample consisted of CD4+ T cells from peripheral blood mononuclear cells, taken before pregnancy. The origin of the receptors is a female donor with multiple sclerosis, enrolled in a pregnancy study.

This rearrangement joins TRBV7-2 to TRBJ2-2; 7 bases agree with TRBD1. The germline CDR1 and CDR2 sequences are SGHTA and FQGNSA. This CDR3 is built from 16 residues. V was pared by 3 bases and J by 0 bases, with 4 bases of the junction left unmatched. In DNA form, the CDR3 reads TGTGCCAGCAGCTTGTACAGGGGTTCGAACACCGGGGAGCTGTTTTTT. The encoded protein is CASSLYRGSNTGELFF.

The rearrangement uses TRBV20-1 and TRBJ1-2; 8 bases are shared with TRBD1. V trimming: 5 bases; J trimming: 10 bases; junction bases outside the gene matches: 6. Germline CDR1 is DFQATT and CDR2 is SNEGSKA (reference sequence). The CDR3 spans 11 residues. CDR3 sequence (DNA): TGCAGTGCTGGGACAGGAGAGCTCTACACCTTC. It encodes CSAGTGELYTF.

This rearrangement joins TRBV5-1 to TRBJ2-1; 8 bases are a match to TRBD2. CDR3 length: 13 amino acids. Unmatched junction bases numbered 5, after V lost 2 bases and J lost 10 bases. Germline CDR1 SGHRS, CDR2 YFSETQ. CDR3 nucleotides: TGCGCCAGCAGCTTAGGACTAGCCGGCGAGCAGTTCTTC. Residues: CASSLGLAGEQFF. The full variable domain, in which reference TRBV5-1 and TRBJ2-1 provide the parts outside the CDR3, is KAGVTQTPRYLIKTRGQQVTLSCSPISGHRSVSWYQQTPGQGLQFLFEYFSETQRNKGNFPGRFSGRQFSNSRSEMNVSTLELGDSALYLCASSLGLAGEQFFGPGTRLTVL.

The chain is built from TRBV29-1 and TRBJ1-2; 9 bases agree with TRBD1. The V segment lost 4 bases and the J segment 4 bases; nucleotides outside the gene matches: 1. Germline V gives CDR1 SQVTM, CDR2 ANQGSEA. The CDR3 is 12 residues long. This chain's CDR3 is CSVGGQGYGYTF. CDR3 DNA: TGCAGCGTTGGGGGACAGGGCTATGGCTACACCTTC.

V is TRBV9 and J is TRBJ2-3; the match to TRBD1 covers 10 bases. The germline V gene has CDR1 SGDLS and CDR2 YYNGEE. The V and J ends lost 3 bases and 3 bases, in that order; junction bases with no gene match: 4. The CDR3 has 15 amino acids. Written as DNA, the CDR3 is TGTGCCAGCAGCGCGACAGGGGGCGCGACAGATACGCAGTATTTT. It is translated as CASSATGGATDTQYF.

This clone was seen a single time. The CDR3 DNA sequence: TGTGCCAGCACAACCGGAGGGGCTATAAGCTCCTACGAGCAGTACTTC. It yields the protein CASTTGGAISSYEQYF. The rearrangement joins TRBV28 to TRBJ2-7, with a possible D match to TRBD2 (6 bases). V lost 7 bases to trimming and J lost 0 bases, with 19 bases between them. Germline-derived CDR1 and CDR2 are MDHEN and SYDVKM. The CDR3 consists of 16 residues.

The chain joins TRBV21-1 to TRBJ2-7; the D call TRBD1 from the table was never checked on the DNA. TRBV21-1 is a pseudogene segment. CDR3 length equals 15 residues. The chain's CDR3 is CASSKKGQELREQYF. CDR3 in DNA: TGTGCCAGCAGCAAAAAGGGGCAGGAGTTACGCGAGCAGTACTTC.

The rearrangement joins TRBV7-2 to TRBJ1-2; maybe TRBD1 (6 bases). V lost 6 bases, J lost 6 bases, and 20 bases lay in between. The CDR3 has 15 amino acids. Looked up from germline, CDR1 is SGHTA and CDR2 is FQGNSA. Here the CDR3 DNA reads TGTGCCAGCAGTTACAAATGGGGGCAGGGCGATGGCTACACCTTC. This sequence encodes CASSYKWGQGDGYTF. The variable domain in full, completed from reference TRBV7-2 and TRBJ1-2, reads GAGVSQSPSNKVTEKGKDVELRCDPISGHTALYWYRQSLGQGLEFLIYFQGNSAPDKSGLPSDRFSAERTGGSVSTLTIQRTQQEDSAVYLCASSYKWGQGDGYTFGSGTRLTVV.

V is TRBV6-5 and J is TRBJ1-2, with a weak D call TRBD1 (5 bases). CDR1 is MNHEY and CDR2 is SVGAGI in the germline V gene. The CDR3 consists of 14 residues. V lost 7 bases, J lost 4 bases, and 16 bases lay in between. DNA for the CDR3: TGTGCCAGCACCGAACGAGACAGTCTCTATGGCTACACCTTC. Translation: CASTERDSLYGYTF.

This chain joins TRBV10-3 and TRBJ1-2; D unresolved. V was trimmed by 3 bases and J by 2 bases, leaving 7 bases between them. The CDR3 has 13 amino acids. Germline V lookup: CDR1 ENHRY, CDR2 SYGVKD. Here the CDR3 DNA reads TGTGCCATCAGTGACGACTTAAACTATGGCTACACCTTC. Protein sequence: CAISDDLNYGYTF.

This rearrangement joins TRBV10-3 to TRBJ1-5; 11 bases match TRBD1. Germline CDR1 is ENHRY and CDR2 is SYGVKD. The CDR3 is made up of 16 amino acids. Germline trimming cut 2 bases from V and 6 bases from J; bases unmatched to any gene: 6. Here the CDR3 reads CAISEPGQGVGQPQHF. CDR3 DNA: TGTGCCATCAGTGAGCCGGGACAGGGGGTAGGTCAGCCCCAGCATTTT.

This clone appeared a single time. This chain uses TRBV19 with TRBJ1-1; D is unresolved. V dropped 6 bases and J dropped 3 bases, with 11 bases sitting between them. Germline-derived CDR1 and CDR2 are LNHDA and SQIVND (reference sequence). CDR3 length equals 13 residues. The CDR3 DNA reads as TGTGCCAGTAGGATCTACGTGGACACTGAAGCTTTCTTT. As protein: CASRIYVDTEAFF.

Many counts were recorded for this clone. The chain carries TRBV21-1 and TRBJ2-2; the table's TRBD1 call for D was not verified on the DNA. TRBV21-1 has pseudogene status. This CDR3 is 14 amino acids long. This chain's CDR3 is CASSNPTATGELFF. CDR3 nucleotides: TGTGCCAGCAGCAACCCCACAGCTACCGGGGAGCTGTTTTTT.

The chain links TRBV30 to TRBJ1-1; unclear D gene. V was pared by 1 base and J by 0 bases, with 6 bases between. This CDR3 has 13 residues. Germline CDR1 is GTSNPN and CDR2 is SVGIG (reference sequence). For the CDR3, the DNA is TGTGCCTGGAGTGACATGATGAACACTGAAGCTTTCTTT. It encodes CAWSDMMNTEAFF.

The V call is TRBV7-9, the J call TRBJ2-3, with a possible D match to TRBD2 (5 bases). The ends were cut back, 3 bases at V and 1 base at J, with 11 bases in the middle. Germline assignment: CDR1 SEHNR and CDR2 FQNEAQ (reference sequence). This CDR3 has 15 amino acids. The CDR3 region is CASSLREWGTDTQYF. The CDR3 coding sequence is TGTGCCAGCAGCTTGAGGGAGTGGGGCACAGATACGCAGTATTTT.

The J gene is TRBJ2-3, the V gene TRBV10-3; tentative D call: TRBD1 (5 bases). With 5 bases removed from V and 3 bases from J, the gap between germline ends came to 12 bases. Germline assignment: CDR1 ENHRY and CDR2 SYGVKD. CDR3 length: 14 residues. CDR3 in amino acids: CAISRQGGTDTQYF. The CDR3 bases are TGTGCCATCAGTAGGCAGGGTGGGACAGATACGCAGTATTTT.

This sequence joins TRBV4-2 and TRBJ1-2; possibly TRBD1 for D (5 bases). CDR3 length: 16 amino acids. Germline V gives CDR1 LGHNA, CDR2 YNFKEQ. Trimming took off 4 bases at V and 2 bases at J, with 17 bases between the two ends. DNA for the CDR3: TGTGCCAGCAGCCCCCTGGGGCAGACCCTGAACTATGGCTACACCTTC. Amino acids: CASSPLGQTLNYGYTF.

The CDR3 protein is CASSPGRLPGTDTQYF. The CDR3 DNA sequence: TGCGCCAGCAGCCCGGGGAGGCTCCCTGGCACAGATACGCAGTATTTT. This rearrangement joins TRBV5-1 to TRBJ2-3, with a possible D match to TRBD2 (6 bases). Deletions cut 4 bases from V and 1 base from J, with 16 bases between. The CDR3 is 16 amino acids. Germline V CDR1 and CDR2: SGHRS, YFSETQ.